This entry describes one T cell receptor (beta chain). Its antigen is as yet unknown. The source of the sample is a study of neoadjuvant nivolumab and ipilimumab in lung cancer. Findings of the study overall: TCR clonality did not significantly correlate with pathologic tumor regression. Higher pretherapy blood TCR richness went with higher resected-tumor richness. From pretherapy to surgery, tumor richness and clonality rose with dual therapy. Resected tumors had greater TCR richness and clonality than uninvolved lung.

Assay: immunoSEQ multiplex PCR; the TCRdb copy retains only in-frame clones and omits some. Counted here are 30,000 or so clones, around nine tenths occurring once; the ten biggest clones make up around 4.8%. Looked up from germline, CDR1 is ENHRY and CDR2 is SYGVKD. Between the trimmed V and J ends, which lost 1 base and 1 base, there was a span of 7 bases. This CDR3 spans 14 amino acids. The sequences come from peripheral blood, collected after neoadjuvant nivolumab, alone or with ipilimumab, at or shortly before surgery. This chain joins TRBV10-3 and TRBJ1-1, with D unclear. The clonotype comes from an adult with non-small cell lung cancer. CDR3 nucleotide sequence: TGTGCCATCAGTGAGTTTAGGGCGAACACTGAAGCTTTCTTT. This gives the protein CAISEFRANTEAFF.